This passage covers 5 T cell receptor beta chains from one sample sequenced in a study of blood T cell repertoires in COVID-19. Generated by immunoSEQ multiplex PCR, the TCRdb table keeps only in-frame clones and is missing some. The sample yields some 530,000 clones, around nine tenths seen once. Sequenced sample: PBMCs or T cells enriched from blood (not recorded which). The receptor set was obtained from a woman aged 60-70 years who had recovered from COVID-19.

The CDR3, as DNA: TGTGCCACCAGCAGAGGTAGGGACAGTCTTGAAGCCCAGCATTTT. Translated, it gives CATSRGRDSLEAQHF. The rearrangement uses TRBV15 and TRBJ1-5, with 7 bases identical to TRBD1. In germline, CDR1 is LNHNV, CDR2 YYDKDF (reference sequence). The CDR3 totals 15 residues. V shed 1 base, J shed 11 bases, and the junction held 11 bases outside the gene matches.

CDR3 nucleotide sequence: TGTGCCAGCAGCCGAGGGTCCTATGGCTACACCTTC. Translating it yields CASSRGSYGYTF. The V and J genes are TRBV14 and TRBJ1-2; D unresolved. CDR1 is SGHDN, CDR2 FVKESK, per germline. The CDR3 is made up of 12 amino acids. Trimming took off 4 bases at V and 4 bases at J, with 7 bases between the two ends.

The V call is TRBV7-2, the J call TRBJ2-3, with 12 bases fitting TRBD2. V gave up 1 base and J gave up 5 bases; unmatched junction bases: 4. CDR3 size: 16 residues. Germline loops: CDR1 SGHTA, CDR2 FQGNSA. CDR3 amino acids: CASSLVASGGVDTQYF. The CDR3 coding sequence is TGTGCCAGCAGCTTAGTGGCTAGCGGGGGGGTAGATACGCAGTATTTT. The full variable domain, in which reference TRBV7-2 and TRBJ2-3 provide the parts outside the CDR3, is GAGVSQSPSNKVTEKGKDVELRCDPISGHTALYWYRQSLGQGLEFLIYFQGNSAPDKSGLPSDRFSAERTGGSVSTLTIQRTQQEDSAVYLCASSLVASGGVDTQYFGPGTRLTVL.

CDR3: CASSLSRTNYGYTF. As DNA, the CDR3 is TGTGCCAGCAGTTTATCCAGGACTAACTATGGCTACACCTTC. This chain joins TRBV27 and TRBJ1-2; D not certain. Germline V gene data show CDR1 as MNHEY and CDR2 as SMNVEV (reference sequence). The length of the CDR3 is 14 residues. Trimming took off 0 bases at V and 0 bases at J, with 5 bases between the two ends.

The chain joins TRBV2 to TRBJ1-6; D is unresolved. Trimming pared 6 bases from V and 9 bases from J, leaving 6 bases between. CDR1 and CDR2 from the germline V gene are SNHLY and FYNNEI. The CDR3 loop spans 11 amino acids. The CDR3 sequence: CASSEGSPLHF. CDR3 sequence (DNA): TGTGCCAGCAGCGAGGGTTCACCCCTCCACTTT.